The 16 T cell receptor beta chains reported below all come from one sample, sequenced in a study of T cell repertoires in cytomegalovirus infection. No antigen has been identified for these receptors. Using its own MiXCR run on the reads, TCRdb lists one record per CDR3 protein. Among around 7,500 distinct CDR3 sequences listed, about 60% were seen once. Sequenced sample: PBMCs, sequenced either directly or after in vitro stimulation (not recorded which). Receptor source: a human donor in good health (CMV status not recorded). Some clones in this sample may be carry-over from other donors' samples.

The V call is TRBV12-3 or TRBV12-4, the J call TRBJ1-5; D is possibly TRBD1 (5 bases). The CDR3 has 16 amino acids. Trimming removed 5 bases at V and 6 bases at J, with 20 bases between. The CDR3 protein is CASSPPRAGFGQPQHF. In DNA, the CDR3 is TGTGCCAGCAGTCCCCCTAGGGCAGGGTTTGGTCAGCCCCAGCATTTT.

Concerning this clonotype: The final CDR3 position lacks the conserved phenylalanine or tryptophan, pointing to a likely read error. The V gene is TRBV19, the J gene TRBJ1-6; D gene unclear. Germline CDR1 LNHDA, CDR2 SQIVND (reference sequence). V lost 6 bases, J lost 7 bases, and 19 bases lay in between. CDR3 length equals 16 residues. Here the CDR3 DNA reads TGTGCCAGTAGCGACCGTAGGGCCAGAGAGAATTCACCCCTCCACTTA. It is translated as CASSDRRARENSPLHL.

The genes are TRBV7-4 and TRBJ2-3; weak D call: TRBD1 (6 bases). Germline loops: CDR1 SGHVT, CDR2 SQSDAQ. The CDR3 has 14 amino acids. Between the trimmed V and J ends, which lost 6 bases and 4 bases, there was a span of 14 bases. In nucleotides, the CDR3 is TGTGCCAGCAGAGGGGACAAGGGCGCAGATACGCAGTATTTT. It translates to CASRGDKGADTQYF.

This clonotype was found a few times. This chain joins TRBV7-9 and TRBJ2-1; 9 nucleotides align to TRBD2. V was pared by 3 bases and J by 0 bases, with 9 bases of the junction left unmatched. The germline V gene encodes CDR1 SEHNR and CDR2 FQNEAQ (reference sequence). The CDR3 consists of 18 residues. Here the CDR3 reads CASSLSGLASISYNEQFF. The CDR3 DNA reads as TGTGCCAGCAGCTTGTCGGGACTAGCATCAATCTCCTACAATGAGCAGTTCTTC. The entire variable domain, with the rest obtained from reference TRBV7-9 and TRBJ2-1, is as follows: DTGVSQNPRHKITKRGQNVTFRCDPISEHNRLYWYRQTLGQGPEFLTYFQNEAQLEKSRLLSDRFSAERPKGSFSTLEIQRTEQGDSAMYLCASSLSGLASISYNEQFFGPGTRLTVL.

The chain recombines TRBV12-3 or TRBV12-4 with TRBJ2-1; D unresolved. The CDR3 runs 20 residues. The germline V and J ends were trimmed by 6 bases and 8 bases, with 35 bases remaining between them. The CDR3 region has the DNA TGTGCCAGCAGCTCCCTAAGCCTCCTTTGGGTAGAAAGGTCCTCCTATGAGCAGTTCTTC. Its translation: CASSSLSLLWVERSSYEQFF.

With regard to this clonotype: This likely comes from a read error, as the CDR3 has no conserved phenylalanine or tryptophan at its end. Because the CDR3's place on the DNA is in doubt, the DNA is left out and the CDR3 is given as listed by TCRdb. V usage is TRBV7-9 and J usage is TRBJ2-1; the DNA was not used to check the table's D call, TRBD1. Looked up from germline, CDR1 is SEHNR and CDR2 is FQNEAQ (reference sequence). Both ends counted, the CDR3 spans 15 residues. CDR3 region: CASSIGTGIYKEQLC.

For this clonotype: A junction end diverges from the germline sequence, so it may reflect a read error. This chain links TRBV7-9 with TRBJ2-1; D is possibly TRBD2 (5 bases). In germline, CDR1 is SEHNR, CDR2 FQNEAQ (reference sequence). CDR3 size: 16 residues. CDR3 DNA sequence: TGTGCCAGCAGCTTAATCGGGGTCAGCTCATACAAAGAGCCGTTCTTC. This codes for CASSLIGVSSYKEPFF.

As regards this clonotype: Germline is not matched at one junction end, which may reflect a read error. J is TRBJ2-1 and V is TRBV7-9; D is unresolved. There are 16 residues in the CDR3. Germline loops: CDR1 SEHNR, CDR2 FQNEAQ (reference sequence). The CDR3 nucleotides are TGTGACAGCAGCGTGTTGGGAATATCCACATACAATGAGCAGTGCTTC. Translated: CDSSVLGISTYNEQCF.

In its sample, this clonotype was seen once. The chain links TRBV6-1 to TRBJ2-7; either TRBD1 or TRBD2 may supply D (5 bases each). The CDR3 consists of 15 residues. V lost 8 bases and J lost 3, with 20 bases in between. Germline V gene data show CDR1 as MNHNS and CDR2 as SASEGT. The CDR3 DNA reads TGTGCCAGCGCTATATCCGGGACGGTGTTCTACGAGCAGTACTTC. Its translation is CASAISGTVFYEQYF.

This rearrangement joins TRBV7-9 to TRBJ1-1; 9 nucleotides agree with TRBD1. Per the germline V gene, CDR1 is SEHNR and CDR2 is FQNEAQ (reference sequence). V lost 5 bases to trimming and J lost 11 bases; unmatched junction nucleotides: 12. The CDR3 totals 14 residues. The CDR3 bases are TGTGCCAGCAGCGGACGGACAGGGGAAGGTTTTGCTTTCTTT. Amino acids: CASSGRTGEGFAFF.

The rearrangement uses TRBV6-6 and TRBJ1-2, with 8 bases lining up with TRBD1. Germline CDR1 reads MNHNY; CDR2 reads SVGAGI (reference sequence). The CDR3 contains 14 residues. The ends lost 2 bases at V and 3 bases at J; junction bases unmatched: 2. CDR3 in amino acids: CASSYGQGYYGYTF. The CDR3 region has the DNA TGTGCCAGCAGTTACGGACAGGGATACTATGGCTACACCTTC.

Points on this clonotype: One end of the junction fails to match germline, which may point to a read error. This chain links TRBV5-5 with TRBJ2-1; D assignment may be TRBD1 or TRBD2 (5 bases each). Per the germline V gene, CDR1 is SGHKS and CDR2 is YYEKEE (reference sequence). This CDR3 region has 11 residues. The CDR3 loop reads CARTWGNEKVF. CDR3 sequence (DNA): TGTGCCAGAACCTGGGGGAATGAGAAGGTCTTC.

About this clonotype itself: The junction and the germline gene differ at one end; a read error may be behind it. The chain employs TRBV7-2 and TRBJ1-2; TRBD1 aligns across 7 bases. CDR1 and CDR2 (germline): SGHTA, FQGNSA. The CDR3 has 19 residues. This chain's CDR3 is CAGSLGDVTPTGLGRCYTF. The CDR3 DNA reads TGTGCCGGCAGCTTAGGGGACGTCACTCCGACAGGGTTGGGTAGGTGCTACACCTTC.

There are a few counts of this clonotype. CDR3: CASSPDELATGEQYF. In nucleotides, the CDR3 is TGTGCCAGCAGCCCCGATGAACTAGCGACGGGCGAGCAGTACTTC. The chain joins TRBV7-6 to TRBJ2-7; 7 nucleotides match TRBD2. CDR1 is SGHVS and CDR2 is FNYEAQ in the germline V gene. V lost 5 bases, J lost 6 bases, and 13 bases stayed unmatched. The CDR3 is 15 amino acids.

The sample holds many counts of this clonotype. The J gene is TRBJ1-6, the V gene TRBV7-9; 7 nucleotides align to TRBD1. This CDR3 comprises 16 residues. Germline V gene lookup returns CDR1 SEHNR and CDR2 FQNEAQ (reference sequence). The V and J ends lost 3 bases and 10 bases, in that order; junction bases with no gene match: 12. CDR3 sequence: CASSFHAQGVRSPLHF. In DNA form, the CDR3 reads TGTGCCAGCAGCTTTCATGCCCAGGGGGTGCGATCACCCCTCCACTTT.

This clonotype showed up just once. No conserved phenylalanine or tryptophan ends this CDR3, so it is likely a read error. This chain uses TRBV7-9 with TRBJ2-5; TRBD2 aligns across 15 bases. The CDR3 extends over 18 amino acids. The junction had 8 bases not matched to a gene; V was cut back by 4 bases and J by 2 bases. Germline V gives CDR1 SEHNR, CDR2 FQNEAQ (reference sequence). CDR3 residues: CASSSSGTSGRIQETQYL. CDR3 DNA: TGTGCCAGCAGCTCATCCGGGACTAGCGGGAGGATACAAGAGACCCAGTACTTA.